This TCR beta chain was profiled in a study of blood T cell repertoires in COVID-19. Repertoires were generated with immunoSEQ multiplex PCR, while TCRdb's copy carries only in-frame clones and drops some. The table lists almost 250,000 clones, around 86% of them singletons. The germline CDR1 and CDR2 sequences are KGHSH and LQKENI. The CDR3 has 13 amino acids. The ends were cut back, 4 bases at V and 7 bases at J, with 11 bases in the middle. The sequence was collected from a woman older than 75 with COVID-19, enrolled during active disease. The chain has TRBV18 and TRBJ1-5; no firm D call. The sequencing input was peripheral blood. CDR3 loop: CASSQVREQPQHF. CDR3 nucleotides: TGTGCCAGCTCACAGGTTCGGGAACAGCCCCAGCATTTT.